This T cell receptor (beta chain) came from a study of T-cell memory formation after mild COVID-19. V was shortened by 8 bases and J by 4 bases, with 9 bases between the two germline ends. Germline V gene data show CDR1 as MNHNS and CDR2 as SASEGT. The CDR3 covers 12 residues. This clonotype came up a few times. Using its own MiXCR run on the 5' RACE reads, TCRdb lists one record per CDR3 protein. Here the sample spans around 310,000 distinct CDR3 sequences, 20% to 25% being singletons. The chain uses TRBV6-1 and TRBJ2-4, with D maybe TRBD1 (6 bases). The sequencing input was PBMCs or a T cell subset sorted from them (not recorded which). This TCR derives from a man aged 18-30 years who had mild COVID-19 (a few samples of this study predate the infection). Cell type and time point are not known. The CDR3 is CASSDSKNIQYF. The CDR3 DNA follows: TGTGCCAGCTCGGACAGTAAAAACATTCAGTACTTC.